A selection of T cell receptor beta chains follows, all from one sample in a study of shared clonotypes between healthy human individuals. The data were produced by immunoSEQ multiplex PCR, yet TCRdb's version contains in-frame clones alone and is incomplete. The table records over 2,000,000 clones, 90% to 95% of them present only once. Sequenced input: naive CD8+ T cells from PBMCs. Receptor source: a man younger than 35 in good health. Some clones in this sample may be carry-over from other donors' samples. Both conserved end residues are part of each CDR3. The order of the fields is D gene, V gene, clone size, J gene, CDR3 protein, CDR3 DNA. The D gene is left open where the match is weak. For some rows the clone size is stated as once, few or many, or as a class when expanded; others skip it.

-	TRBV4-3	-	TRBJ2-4	CASSQDPAGSLAKNIQYF	TGCGCCAGCAGCCAAGATCCGGCGGGAAGTCTCGCCAAAAACATTCAGTACTTC
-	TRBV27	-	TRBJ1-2	CASRLTGHYGYTF	TGTGCCAGCAGACTAACCGGGCACTATGGCTACACCTTC
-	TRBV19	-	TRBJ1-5	CASSIDTGRLNQPQHF	TGTGCCAGTAGTATAGATACGGGACGGCTAAATCAGCCCCAGCATTTT
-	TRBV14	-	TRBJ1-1	CASSQGPSAFF	TGTGCCAGCAGCCAAGGTCCCTCCGCTTTCTTT
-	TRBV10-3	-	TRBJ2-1	CAIAQGTIYNEQFF	TGTGCCATTGCCCAGGGTACTATCTACAATGAGCAGTTCTTC
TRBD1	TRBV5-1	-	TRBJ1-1	CASSLGTGRTEAFF	TGCGCCAGCAGCTTGGGGACAGGGCGGACTGAAGCTTTCTTT
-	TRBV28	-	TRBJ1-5	CASSEQKISNQPQHF	TGTGCCAGCAGTGAACAGAAGATAAGCAATCAGCCCCAGCATTTT
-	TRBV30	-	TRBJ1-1	CAQEGGEGNTEAFF	TGTGCCCAGGAGGGGGGGGAAGGGAACACTGAAGCTTTCTTT
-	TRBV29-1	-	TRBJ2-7	CSVVGGLREQYF	TGCAGCGTTGTAGGGGGACTGCGGGAGCAGTACTTC
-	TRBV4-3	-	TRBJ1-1	CASSHHFKNTEAFF	TGCGCCAGCAGCCATCACTTCAAGAACACTGAAGCTTTCTTT
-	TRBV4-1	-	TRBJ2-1	CASSLTGDNEQFF	TGCGCCAGCAGCCTGACAGGAGACAATGAGCAGTTCTTC
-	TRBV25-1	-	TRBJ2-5	CASSEDVREETQYF	TGTGCCAGCAGTGAAGATGTCAGGGAAGAGACCCAGTACTTC
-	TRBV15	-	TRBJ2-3	CATSTEGYTQYF	TGTGCCACCAGTACCGAAGGTTATACGCAGTATTTT
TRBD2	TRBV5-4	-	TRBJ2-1	CASRFLAGGTNNEQFF	TGTGCCAGCAGGTTTCTAGCGGGAGGTACTAACAATGAGCAGTTCTTC
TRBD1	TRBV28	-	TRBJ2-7	CASSLSGTGGSEQYF	TGTGCCAGCAGTTTATCCGGGACAGGGGGAAGCGAGCAGTACTTC
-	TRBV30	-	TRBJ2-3	CAWSFGTDTQYF	TGTGCCTGGTCCTTTGGCACAGATACGCAGTATTTT
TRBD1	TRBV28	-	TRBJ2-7	CASSIRTGGNEQYF	TGTGCCAGCAGTATCAGGACAGGGGGAAACGAGCAGTACTTC
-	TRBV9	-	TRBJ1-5	CASSVGDINQPQHF	TGTGCCAGCAGCGTAGGGGACATCAATCAGCCCCAGCATTTT
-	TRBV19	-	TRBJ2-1	CASSILSGTSIYNEQFF	TGTGCCAGTAGTATACTTAGCGGAACCTCGATCTACAATGAGCAGTTCTTC
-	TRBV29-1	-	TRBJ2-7	CSVLGGSDYEQYF	TGCAGCGTTCTAGGGGGAAGCGACTACGAGCAGTACTTC
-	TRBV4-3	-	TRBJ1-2	CASSQDVFQNYGYTF	TGCGCCAGCAGCCAAGATGTTTTCCAGAACTATGGCTACACCTTC
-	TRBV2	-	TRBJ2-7	CASLAPGAYEQYF	TGTGCCAGCTTGGCGCCAGGGGCATACGAGCAGTACTTC
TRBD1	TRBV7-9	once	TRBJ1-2	CASSYPTGDGYTF	TGTGCCAGCAGCTACCCGACAGGGGATGGCTACACCTTC
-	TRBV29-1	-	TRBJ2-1	CSVEDPMGPGNEQFF	TGCAGCGTTGAAGATCCAATGGGTCCCGGCAATGAGCAGTTCTTC
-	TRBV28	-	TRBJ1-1	CASDSLVNTEAFF	TGTGCCAGCGATTCTCTCGTGAACACTGAAGCTTTCTTT
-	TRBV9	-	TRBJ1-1	CASSPPGLNTEAFF	TGTGCCAGCAGCCCCCCCGGACTGAACACTGAAGCTTTCTTT
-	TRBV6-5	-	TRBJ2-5	CASSYYQGLQETQYF	TGTGCCAGCAGTTACTACCAGGGACTTCAAGAGACCCAGTACTTC
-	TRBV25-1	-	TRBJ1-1	CASSGIYSGTEAFF	TGTGCCAGCAGTGGGATCTATTCGGGCACTGAAGCTTTCTTT
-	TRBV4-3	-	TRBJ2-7	CASSQPRTGSSYEQYF	TGCGCCAGCAGCCAACCTCGGACCGGGAGCTCCTACGAGCAGTACTTC
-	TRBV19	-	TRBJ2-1	CASSEGPSNEQFF	TGTGCCAGTAGTGAAGGACCCTCCAATGAGCAGTTCTTC
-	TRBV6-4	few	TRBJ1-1	CASSDSITGAEAFF	TGTGCCAGCAGTGACTCGATTACAGGCGCTGAAGCTTTCTTT
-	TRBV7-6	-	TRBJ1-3	CASSILSSGNTIYF	TGTGCCAGCAGCATTTTAAGCTCTGGAAACACCATATATTTT
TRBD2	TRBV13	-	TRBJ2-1	CASSLEEASGAYNEQFF	TGTGCCAGCAGCTTAGAGGAGGCTAGCGGGGCCTACAATGAGCAGTTCTTC
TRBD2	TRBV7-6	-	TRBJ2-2	CASSNPAGLAGGNTGELFF	TGTGCCAGCAGTAATCCCGCGGGACTAGCGGGAGGGAACACCGGGGAGCTGTTTTTT
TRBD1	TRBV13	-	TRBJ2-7	CASSFGDSAIYEQYF	TGTGCCAGCAGCTTCGGGGACAGCGCGATCTACGAGCAGTACTTC
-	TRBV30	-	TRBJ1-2	CAWSMRSSGYTF	TGTGCCTGGAGCATGCGGTCTTCGGGCTACACCTTC
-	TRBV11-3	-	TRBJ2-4	CASSLDTHIQYF	TGTGCCAGCAGCTTAGATACACACATTCAGTACTTC
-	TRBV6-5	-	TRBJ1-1	CASSYEGLVGRDTF	TGTGCCAGCAGTTACGAGGGTTTGGTAGGGAGGGACACCTTT
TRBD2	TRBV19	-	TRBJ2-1	CASRLAGDNEQFF	TGTGCCAGTAGGCTAGCGGGAGACAATGAGCAGTTCTTC